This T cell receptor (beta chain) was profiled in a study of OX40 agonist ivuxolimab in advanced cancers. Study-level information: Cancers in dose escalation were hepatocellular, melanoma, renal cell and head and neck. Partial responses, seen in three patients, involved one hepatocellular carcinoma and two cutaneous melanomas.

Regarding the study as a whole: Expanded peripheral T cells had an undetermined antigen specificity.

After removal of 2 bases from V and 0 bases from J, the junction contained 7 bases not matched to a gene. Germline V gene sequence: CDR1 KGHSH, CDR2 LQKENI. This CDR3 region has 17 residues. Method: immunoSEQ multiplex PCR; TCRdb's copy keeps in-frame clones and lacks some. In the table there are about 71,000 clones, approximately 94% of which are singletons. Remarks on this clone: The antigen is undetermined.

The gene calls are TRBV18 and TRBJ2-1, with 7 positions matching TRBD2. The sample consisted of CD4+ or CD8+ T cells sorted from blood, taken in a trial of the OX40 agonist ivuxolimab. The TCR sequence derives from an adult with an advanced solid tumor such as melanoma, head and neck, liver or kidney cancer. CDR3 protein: CASSPGVGGSSYNEQFF. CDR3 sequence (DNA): TGTGCCAGCTCACCAGGGGTCGGCGGGAGCTCCTACAATGAGCAGTTCTTC.